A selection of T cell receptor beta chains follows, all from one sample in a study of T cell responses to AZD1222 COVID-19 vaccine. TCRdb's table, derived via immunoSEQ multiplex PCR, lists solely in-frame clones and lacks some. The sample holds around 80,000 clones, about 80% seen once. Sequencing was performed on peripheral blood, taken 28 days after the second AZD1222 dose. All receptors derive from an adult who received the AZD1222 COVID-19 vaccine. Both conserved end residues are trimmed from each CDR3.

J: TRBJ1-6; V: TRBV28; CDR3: ASSLLAGPNSPLH
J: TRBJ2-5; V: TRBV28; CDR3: ASSLGSLKTQY
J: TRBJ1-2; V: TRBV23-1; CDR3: ASSQGDIRDGYT
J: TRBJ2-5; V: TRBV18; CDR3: ASSLYRGGEETQY
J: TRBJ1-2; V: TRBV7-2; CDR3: ASSLETANYGYT
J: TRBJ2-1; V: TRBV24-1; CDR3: ATSDLQAEQQF
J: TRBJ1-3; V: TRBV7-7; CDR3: ASSQDRGPGNTIY
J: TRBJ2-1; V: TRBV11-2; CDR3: ASSPSKDNEQF
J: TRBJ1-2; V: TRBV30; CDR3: AWSVPLDTPNYGYT
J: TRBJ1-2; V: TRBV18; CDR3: ASSPPSAGHNGYT
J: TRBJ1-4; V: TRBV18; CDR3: ASSPTGARSATNEKLF
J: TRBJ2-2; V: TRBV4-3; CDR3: ASSQDPMRQFNTGELF
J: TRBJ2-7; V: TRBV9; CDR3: ASSGTGSGYEQY
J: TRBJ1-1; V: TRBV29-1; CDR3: SVEAPSGGREGTEAF
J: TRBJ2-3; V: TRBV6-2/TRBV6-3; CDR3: ASSTTSSGRTDTQY
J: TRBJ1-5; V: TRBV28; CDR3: ASRGGLISNQPQH
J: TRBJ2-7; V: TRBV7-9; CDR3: ASSLGLAGAQEQY
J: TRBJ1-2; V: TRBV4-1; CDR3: ASSQDGQGADYT
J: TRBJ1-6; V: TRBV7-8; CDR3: ASSLAGRAEYNSPLH
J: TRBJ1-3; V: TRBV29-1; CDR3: SVVLQPVNSGNTIY
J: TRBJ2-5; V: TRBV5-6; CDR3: ASSWTGETQY
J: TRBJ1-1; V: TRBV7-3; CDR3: ASSSTGGRTEAF
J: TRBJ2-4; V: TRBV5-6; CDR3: ASSSDPSENIQY
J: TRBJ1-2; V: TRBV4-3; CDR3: ASSPPTGGYGYT
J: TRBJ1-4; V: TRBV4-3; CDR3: ASSQEQGRFNEKLF
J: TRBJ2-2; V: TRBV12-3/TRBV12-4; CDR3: ASSFVAGELF
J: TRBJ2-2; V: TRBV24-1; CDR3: ATSDPQGAPSGSGELF
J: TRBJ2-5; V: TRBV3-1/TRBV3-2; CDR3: ASSQNQETQY
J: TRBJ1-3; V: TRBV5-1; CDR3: ASSLEGHSLENTIY
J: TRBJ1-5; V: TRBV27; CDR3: ASSYPGQPQH
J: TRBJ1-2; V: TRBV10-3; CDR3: AIRDTGGASDGYT
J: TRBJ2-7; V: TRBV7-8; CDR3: ASSLERTLRSARSYEQY
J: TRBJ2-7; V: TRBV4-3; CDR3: ASSFEGNTGEQY
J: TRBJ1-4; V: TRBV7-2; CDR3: ASSLSLPPGKLF
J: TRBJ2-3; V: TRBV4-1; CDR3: ASSGRQGAGTDTQY
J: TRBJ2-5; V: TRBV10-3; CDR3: AISKLAGVQETQY
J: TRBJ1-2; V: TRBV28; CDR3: ASSSGPNYGYT
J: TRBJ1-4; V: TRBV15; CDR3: ATSRDGGPQEKLF
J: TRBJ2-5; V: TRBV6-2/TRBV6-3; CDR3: ASSGPGTPYQETQY
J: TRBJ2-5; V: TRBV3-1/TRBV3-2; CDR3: ASSFLETQY
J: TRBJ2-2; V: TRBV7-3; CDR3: ASSTGLTGELF